This is a list of T cell receptor beta chains from one sample in a study of shared clonotypes between healthy human individuals. Some clones are missing from TCRdb's copy, which holds only in-frame ones; the method was immunoSEQ multiplex PCR. This sample has about 800,000 clones, with about 97% found just once. Sequenced material: naive CD8+ T cells sorted from blood. Source of these receptors: a man aged 25 to 40 in good health. Each CDR3 is given with its conserved first and last residue. Each record gives: D gene, clone size, J gene, CDR3 length, V gene, CDR3 DNA, CDR3 protein. D genes are given only for firm matches. Some rows mark clone size as missing; the rest say once, few, many or name a class of expanded clone.

TRBD2	.	TRBJ2-7	15	TRBV6-6	TGTGCCAGCAGTCCCCGTCCGGGGGGGTCCTACGAGCAGTACTTC	CASSPRPGGSYEQYF
.	once	TRBJ2-1	11	TRBV27	TGTGCCAGCCAGGCGAAGAATGAGCAGTTCTTC	CASQAKNEQFF
.	.	TRBJ2-7	14	TRBV13	TGTGCCAGCAGCTTAGGACATAGCTCCTACGAGCAGTACTTC	CASSLGHSSYEQYF
.	.	TRBJ1-4	12	TRBV19	TGTGCCAGTATGGCGGATAATGAAAAACTGTTTTTT	CASMADNEKLFF
.	.	TRBJ2-7	15	TRBV5-4	TGTGCCAGCAGCTTGGATGTAGGGAGCTCCTACGAGCAGTACTTC	CASSLDVGSSYEQYF
TRBD2	.	TRBJ2-1	13	TRBV9	TGTGCCAGCAGCGACACTAGCGGGAGTGGAAAGTTCTTC	CASSDTSGSGKFF
.	.	TRBJ2-3	16	TRBV28	TGTGCCAGCAGTTTGGGCGTGGCGCCGAGGGCAGATACGCAGTATTTT	CASSLGVAPRADTQYF
TRBD2	.	TRBJ2-1	21	TRBV14	TGTGCCAGCAGCCAGGCCTACGAGCGGACTAGCGGGAGTATGTGGGGCAATGAGCAGTTCTTC	CASSQAYERTSGSMWGNEQFF
.	.	TRBJ2-7	13	TRBV5-1	TGCGCCAGCAGCTTTGGCCTAAGCTACGAGCAGTACTTC	CASSFGLSYEQYF
.	.	TRBJ1-1	15	TRBV19	TGTGCCAGTAGTATAGAGGCAGACATGAACACTGAAGCTTTCTTT	CASSIEADMNTEAFF
.	.	TRBJ2-3	12	TRBV15	TGTGCCACCAGGGAATCCTCAGATACGCAGTATTTT	CATRESSDTQYF
.	.	TRBJ2-7	13	TRBV5-5	TGTGCCAGCAGCTTGCGGAGCTCCTACGAGCAGTACTTC	CASSLRSSYEQYF
.	.	TRBJ2-2	14	TRBV5-1	TGCGCCAGCAGTTTATTACCGGGGGACAGGGAGCTGTTTTTT	CASSLLPGDRELFF
.	.	TRBJ2-5	14	TRBV6-1	TGTGCCCTTCTCGCTTTCAGGGAATCGGAGACCCAGTACTTC	CALLAFRESETQYF
TRBD2	.	TRBJ2-7	17	TRBV6-1	TGTGCCAGCAGTGAATGGTTAGCGGGGGACGAACCCTACGAGCAGTACTTC	CASSEWLAGDEPYEQYF
TRBD2	.	TRBJ2-7	15	TRBV25-1	TGTGCCAGCAGTGTAGTCCTAGCGGGAGCCTACGAGCAGTACTTC	CASSVVLAGAYEQYF
TRBD1	.	TRBJ1-4	18	TRBV5-1	TGCGCCAGCAGCCCAACTTGGACAGGGGGAGTAGCTAATGAAAAACTGTTTTTT	CASSPTWTGGVANEKLFF
.	.	TRBJ1-1	14	TRBV6-1	TGTGCCAGCAGTCGGAGGGTTGCGAACACTGAAGCTTTCTTT	CASSRRVANTEAFF
.	once	TRBJ2-5	16	TRBV7-9	TGTGCCAGCAGCCCAGGGGGGGAAAGAATCCAAGAGACCCAGTACTTC	CASSPGGERIQETQYF
TRBD2	.	TRBJ2-1	16	TRBV27	TGTGCCAGCAGTTTTAATTGGGCGGGAGAGATGAATGAGCAGTTCTTC	CASSFNWAGEMNEQFF
TRBD1	.	TRBJ2-7	15	TRBV28	TGTGCCAGCAGTTTCTTAGGACAGGCCGCCTACGAGCAGTACTTC	CASSFLGQAAYEQYF
.	once	TRBJ2-7	14	TRBV28	TGTGCCAGCAGTCACCGGGACCAAAACTACGAGCAGTACTTC	CASSHRDQNYEQYF
.	.	TRBJ2-7	13	TRBV11-2	TGTGCCAGCAGCTTACAGGAAACCGACGAGCAGTACTTC	CASSLQETDEQYF
.	.	TRBJ2-1	14	TRBV28	TGTGCCAGCAGTGGGGACAAGGACTACAATGAGCAGTTCTTC	CASSGDKDYNEQFF
.	once	TRBJ1-2	17	TRBV29-1	TGCAGCGTTGACCACCGGGACACTTTCTGGGGACGTTATGGCTACACCTTC	CSVDHRDTFWGRYGYTF
.	.	TRBJ1-5	14	TRBV5-6	TGTGCCAGCAGCTTATCAGGGTTAAATCAGCCCCAGCATTTT	CASSLSGLNQPQHF
TRBD2	.	TRBJ2-3	14	TRBV15	TGTGCCACCAGCAACGGACTAGCGGGCGGTACGCAGTATTTT	CATSNGLAGGTQYF
.	once	TRBJ2-3	15	TRBV28	TGTGCCAGCAGCCTACCCGGGACACACACAGATACGCAGTATTTT	CASSLPGTHTDTQYF
TRBD1	.	TRBJ1-1	17	TRBV29-1	TGCAGCGTTGAATATCCGCCGAGGGGACAGGGGAGCACTGAAGCTTTCTTT	CSVEYPPRGQGSTEAFF
.	.	TRBJ2-7	14	TRBV9	TGTGCCAGCAGCGTAGGGGGAGATTACTACGAGCAGTACTTC	CASSVGGDYYEQYF
TRBD2	.	TRBJ2-7	15	TRBV14	TGTGCCAGCAGCCCTTTTGAGGGAGGGCCGGGGGAGCAGTACTTC	CASSPFEGGPGEQYF
.	.	TRBJ2-1	13	TRBV4-1	TGCGCCAGCAGCCAAGATAGTAACAATGAGCAGTTCTTC	CASSQDSNNEQFF
.	.	TRBJ2-2	13	TRBV6-6	TGTGCCAGCAGTTACTTAGTAGCCGGGGAGCTGTTTTTT	CASSYLVAGELFF
TRBD1	.	TRBJ2-1	19	TRBV10-3	TGTGCCATCAAAGAGGCGGTGGGGACAGGGGGTAACTCCTACAATGAGCAGTTCTTC	CAIKEAVGTGGNSYNEQFF
.	.	TRBJ2-1	11	TRBV6-1	TGTGCCAGCAGTGAGGGACATGAGCAGTTCTTC	CASSEGHEQFF
.	.	TRBJ1-2	14	TRBV7-2	TGTGCCAGCAGCATTCCACAGGGAAACTATGGCTACACCTTC	CASSIPQGNYGYTF
.	.	TRBJ2-7	18	TRBV12-5	TGTGCTAGTGGTCCCCAGGGAGGGGGAGCCACCTTAATCTACGAGCAGTACTTC	CASGPQGGGATLIYEQYF
TRBD1	few	TRBJ1-2	16	TRBV6-5	TGTGCCAGCAGTTACGGAACAGGGGGTGGCAAGGAAGGCTACACCTTC	CASSYGTGGGKEGYTF
TRBD2	.	TRBJ2-7	13	TRBV28	TGTGCCAGCAGGGGGGGGACGAGGAGCGAGCAGTACTTC	CASRGGTRSEQYF
TRBD2	.	TRBJ2-1	15	TRBV7-9	TGTGCCAGCAGCCGAACTAGCGGGAGTTCATATGAGCAGTTCTTC	CASSRTSGSSYEQFF
.	once	TRBJ1-3	14	TRBV11-2	TGTGCCAGCAGCCAGGCTGGGGTGGCGGACACCATATATTTT	CASSQAGVADTIYF
.	.	TRBJ2-3	16	TRBV2	TGTGCCAGCAGTGACCGAATGGGGACTAGCACAGATACGCAGTATTTT	CASSDRMGTSTDTQYF
.	.	TRBJ1-1	16	TRBV5-5	TGTGCCAGCAGCTTCTCCGGACAGCGCTTGAACACTGAAGCTTTCTTT	CASSFSGQRLNTEAFF
.	.	TRBJ2-7	12	TRBV5-4	TGTGCCAGCAGCCAACCTAGTTCCGAGCAGTACTTC	CASSQPSSEQYF
.	.	TRBJ1-4	15	TRBV15	TGTGCCACCAGCAGAGATCGTGGCAGGGGCGATGGGCTGTTTTTT	CATSRDRGRGDGLFF
.	.	TRBJ2-2	14	TRBV5-1	TGCGCCAGCGGCGAATACAGGGTGGCCGGGGAGCTGTTTTTT	CASGEYRVAGELFF
.	.	TRBJ2-3	15	TRBV11-3	TGTGCCAGCAGCCCGGACTACGGACACACAGATACGCAGTATTTT	CASSPDYGHTDTQYF
.	.	TRBJ2-7	14	TRBV7-9	TGTGCCAGCCGACCGCCGGGCAGGGACGACGAGCAGTACTTC	CASRPPGRDDEQYF
.	.	TRBJ2-5	15	TRBV7-9	TGTGCCAGCAGCCCCGGACAGGAGGGCGCAGAGACCCAGTACTTC	CASSPGQEGAETQYF
.	.	TRBJ2-2	15	TRBV5-1	TGCGCCAGCAGCTGGAGGGACTCAAGCACCGGGGAGCTGTTTTTT	CASSWRDSSTGELFF
TRBD1	.	TRBJ2-7	19	TRBV7-2	TGTGCCAGCAGCTCGACAGGGAGCTTCAACTATGGGGCAAGCTACGAGCAGTACTTC	CASSSTGSFNYGASYEQYF
.	.	TRBJ2-5	14	TRBV7-2	TGTGCCAGCAGCTTGGGATGGGCGCAAGAGACCCAGTACTTC	CASSLGWAQETQYF
TRBD1	.	TRBJ2-7	15	TRBV7-9	TGTGCCAGCAGCCTCAAAACAGGGGCCAACTACGAGCAGTACTTC	CASSLKTGANYEQYF
TRBD1	.	TRBJ1-2	15	TRBV7-9	TGTGCCAGCAGCCATCCAGGGGGCGCGGGTTATGGCTACACCTTC	CASSHPGGAGYGYTF